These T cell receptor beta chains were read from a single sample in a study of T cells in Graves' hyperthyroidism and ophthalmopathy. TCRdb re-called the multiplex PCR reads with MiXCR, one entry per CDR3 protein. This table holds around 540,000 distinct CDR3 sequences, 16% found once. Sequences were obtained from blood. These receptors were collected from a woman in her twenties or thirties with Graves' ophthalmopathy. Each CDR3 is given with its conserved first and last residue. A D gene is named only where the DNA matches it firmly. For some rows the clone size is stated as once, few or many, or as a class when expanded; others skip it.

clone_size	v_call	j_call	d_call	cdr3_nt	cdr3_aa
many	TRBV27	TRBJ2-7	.	TGTGCCAGCAGCTTATCAGGATCAACCTACGAGCAGTACTTC	CASSLSGSTYEQYF
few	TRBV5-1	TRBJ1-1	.	TGCGCCAGCAGCATAGAAAACACTGAAGCTTTCTTT	CASSIENTEAFF
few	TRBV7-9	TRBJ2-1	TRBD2	TGTGCCACGATAATAGCGGGAATCAACAATGAGCAGTTCTTC	CATIIAGINNEQFF
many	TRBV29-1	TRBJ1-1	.	TGCAGTGGGGGGAACACTGAAGCTTTCTTT	CSGGNTEAFF
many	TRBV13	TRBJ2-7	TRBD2	TGTGCCAGCAGCAAAGGGACTAGCGGGGGATACGAGCAGTACTTC	CASSKGTSGGYEQYF
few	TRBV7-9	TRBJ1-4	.	TGTGCCAGCAGACCCGAGGGGGTCGAAAAACTGTTTTTT	CASRPEGVEKLFF
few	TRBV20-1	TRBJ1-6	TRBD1	TGCAGTGTGCTCTCGACCGGGACAGGCAATTCACCCCTCCACTTT	CSVLSTGTGNSPLHF
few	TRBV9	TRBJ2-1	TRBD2	TGTGCCAGCAGCCCTAGCGGGCTACCCTACAATGAGCAGTTCTTC	CASSPSGLPYNEQFF
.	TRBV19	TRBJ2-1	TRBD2	TGTGCCAGTAGGAAGATGACTAGCGGAACGGAAGGGCAGTTCTTC	CASRKMTSGTEGQFF
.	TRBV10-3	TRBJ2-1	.	TGTGCCATCAGTGGGGATTATGATGAGCAGTTCTTC	CAISGDYDEQFF
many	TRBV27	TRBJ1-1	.	TGTGCCAGTTCTTTAAGAGACTTGGGGGACACTGAAGCTTTCTTT	CASSLRDLGDTEAFF
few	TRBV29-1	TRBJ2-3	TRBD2	TGCAGCGTTGAAATGGCGGGAGGGCCTCCAGATACGCAGTATTTT	CSVEMAGGPPDTQYF
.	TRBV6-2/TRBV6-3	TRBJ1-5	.	TGTGCCAGCAGTTACACCGGACAGAAAAATCAGCCCCAGCATTTT	CASSYTGQKNQPQHF
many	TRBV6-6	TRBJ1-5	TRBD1	TGTGCCAGCAGTTCTCGACAGGGCTCTCAGCCCCAGCATTTT	CASSSRQGSQPQHF
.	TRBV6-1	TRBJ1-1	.	TGTGCCAGCAGCTTCCTTCAGGACTCTGAAGCTTTCTTT	CASSFLQDSEAFF
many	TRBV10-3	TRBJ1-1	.	TGTGCCATCAGGGTCGAGGAGAACACTGAAGCTTTCTTT	CAIRVEENTEAFF
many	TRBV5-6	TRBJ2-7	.	TGTGCCAGCAGCTTCGGAGAGGGGGTCTACGAGCAGTACTTC	CASSFGEGVYEQYF
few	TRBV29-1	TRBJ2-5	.	TGCAGTGAGACTACAGGGATTCAAGAGACCCAGTACTTC	CSETTGIQETQYF
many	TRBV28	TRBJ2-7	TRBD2	TGTGCCAGCAGTTCCCACTCCGGACTAGCGGCCCTAGAGCAGTACTTC	CASSSHSGLAALEQYF
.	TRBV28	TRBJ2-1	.	TGTGCCAGCATCACCATTGGGGGGAAAGGGGGAACGAATGAGCAGTTCTTC	CASITIGGKGGTNEQFF
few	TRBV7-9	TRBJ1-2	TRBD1	TGTGCCAGCAGCATCAAGACAGGGACGGGCTACACCTTC	CASSIKTGTGYTF
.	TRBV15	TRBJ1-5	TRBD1	TGTGCCACCAGCAGGACAGGGGTGGGGCAGCCCCAGCATTTT	CATSRTGVGQPQHF
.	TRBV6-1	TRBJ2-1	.	TGTGCCAGCAGTCCGGGACTGAGCTCGACTGTCCCGTTCTTC	CASSPGLSSTVPFF
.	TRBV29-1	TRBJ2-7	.	TGCAGCGTTGAGACAGAAAAGGGGTACGAGCAGTACTTC	CSVETEKGYEQYF
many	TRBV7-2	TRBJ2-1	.	TGTGCCAGCAGCTTAGAACTCCGCTCCTACAATGAGCAGTTCTTC	CASSLELRSYNEQFF
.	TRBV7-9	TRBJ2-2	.	TGTGCCAGATCAGGAGGCACCGGGGAGCTGTTTTTT	CARSGGTGELFF
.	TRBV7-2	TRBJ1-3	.	TGTGCCAGCAGCTATGGGTCCTCCTCTGGAAACACCATATATTTT	CASSYGSSSGNTIYF
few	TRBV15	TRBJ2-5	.	TGTGCCACCAGCAGAGACATGGCTGTTGGGGAGACCCAGTACTTC	CATSRDMAVGETQYF
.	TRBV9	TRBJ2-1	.	TGTGCCAGCAGTAGTACTGACTCCTACAATGAGCAGTTCTTC	CASSSTDSYNEQFF
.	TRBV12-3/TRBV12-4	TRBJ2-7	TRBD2	TGTGCCAGCAGTTTAGGGGGACTAGCGGGGGGTAGTTCCTACGAGCAGTACTTC	CASSLGGLAGGSSYEQYF
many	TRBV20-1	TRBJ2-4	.	TGCAGTGCTAGTCTGGCGGGCATTCAGTACTTC	CSASLAGIQYF